Below, 14 T cell receptor beta chains from the same sample are listed, as sequenced in a study of T cells after yellow fever vaccination. TCRdb re-called the 5' RACE reads with MiXCR, one entry per CDR3 protein. The sample yields approximately 110,000 distinct CDR3 sequences, under 8.5% seen once. The material sequenced was CD4+ T cells sorted from PBMCs, taken more than 8 days after the first yellow fever vaccination. Receptors were obtained from a man younger than 35 who received the YFV17D yellow fever vaccine.

This clonotype has ten or more counts. V is TRBV5-1 and J is TRBJ2-7; 10 bases agree with TRBD1. Germline CDR1 and CDR2: SGHRS and YFSETQ. The V gene end was trimmed by 7 bases and the J gene end by 4 bases; junction bases not matched to a gene: 11. This CDR3 has 15 residues. The DNA of the CDR3 is TGCGCCAGCGCCCGCTCCGGGACAGGGGAGTACGAGCAGTACTTC. This codes for CASARSGTGEYEQYF.

The chain is built from TRBV7-9 and TRBJ2-7; no clear D gene. V shed 1 base and J shed 2 bases, with 9 bases lying between them. The CDR3 loop spans 14 amino acids. Germline-derived CDR1 and CDR2 are SEHNR and FQNEAQ (reference sequence). The CDR3 region is CASSLVGVPYEQYV. CDR3 DNA: TGTGCCAGCAGCTTAGTTGGGGTGCCCTACGAGCAGTACGTC.

This clonotype appeared many times. The rearrangement uses TRBV7-3 and TRBJ2-1; the D gene is possibly TRBD2 (5 bases). The CDR3 extends over 12 amino acids. V lost 2 bases and J lost 7, with 6 bases in between. CDR1 SGHTA and CDR2 FQGTGA come from the germline V gene. In nucleotides, the CDR3 is TGTGCCAGCAGCTTATCGGGGAATGAGCAGTTCTTC. Translated, it gives CASSLSGNEQFF.

This clonotype has a count of ten or more. The chain uses TRBV25-1 and TRBJ1-5; D is possibly TRBD1 (5 bases). V was shortened by 1 base and J by 7 bases, with 5 bases between the two germline ends. CDR1 is MGHDK, CDR2 SYGVNS, per germline. CDR3 length equals 12 residues. CDR3 nucleotides: TGTGCCAGCAGTGAATGGGGCCAGCCCCAGCATTTT. Protein sequence: CASSEWGQPQHF.

This clonotype appeared many times. The gene calls are TRBV3-1 and TRBJ1-1, with D maybe TRBD1 (6 bases). V shed 5 bases and J shed 5 bases, with 21 bases lying between them. The germline V gene has CDR1 LGHDT and CDR2 YNNKEL (reference sequence). The CDR3 length is 16 residues. In DNA, the CDR3 is TGTGCCAGCAGCTACTATCAGGGGAAAGTCGGAACTGAAGCTTTCTTT. Translation gives CASSYYQGKVGTEAFF.

In its sample, this clonotype was seen many times. The chain is built from TRBV12-5 and TRBJ1-2; TRBD1 aligns across 7 bases. The CDR3 has 16 amino acids. Losses at the gene ends were 7 bases for V and 0 bases for J; bases not matched to a gene: 11. Germline CDR1 reads LGHNT; CDR2 reads FRNRAP. The CDR3 coding sequence is TGTGCTAGTGCCCTCCGGACGGGACAGACTAACTATGGCTACACCTTC. It codes for CASALRTGQTNYGYTF.

This clonotype was seen at least ten times. The rearrangement joins TRBV11-2 to TRBJ2-7; 7 bases map to TRBD1. Looked up from germline, CDR1 is SGHAT and CDR2 is FQNNGV. The CDR3 spans 15 residues. J lost 4 bases, V lost 3 bases, and 9 bases had no gene match. CDR3 region: CASSLMGQLNYEQYV. For the CDR3, the DNA is TGTGCCAGCAGCTTGATGGGACAGCTAAATTACGAGCAGTACGTC.

The table lists this clonotype with many counts. The chain carries TRBV5-1 and TRBJ1-1; 7 positions agree with TRBD1. Germline CDR1 and CDR2: SGHRS and YFSETQ. The CDR3 contains 15 residues. V was pared by 4 bases and J by 5 bases, with 11 bases of the junction left unmatched. CDR3 region: CASSDPTGRITEAFF. The CDR3 DNA sequence: TGCGCCAGCAGCGACCCGACAGGGAGGATAACTGAAGCTTTCTTT.

This clonotype was seen many times. The CDR3 here is CASAGTAGNTIYF. CDR3 bases: TGCGCCAGCGCCGGGACAGCGGGAAACACCATATATTTT. The gene calls are TRBV5-1 and TRBJ1-3; 7 nucleotides agree with TRBD1. Germline trimming cut 7 bases from V and 4 bases from J; bases unmatched to any gene: 5. Germline CDR1 reads SGHRS; CDR2 reads YFSETQ. The CDR3 loop spans 13 amino acids.

The chain recombines TRBV7-2 with TRBJ1-5; perhaps TRBD1 as D (5 bases). Germline assignment: CDR1 SGHTA and CDR2 FQGNSA. The CDR3 totals 17 residues. V dropped 4 bases and J dropped 2 bases, with 18 bases sitting between them. The CDR3 DNA reads TGTGCCAGCAGCTCCGGAGGGGTCGGCGGGGGCAATCAGCCCCAGCATTTT. This codes for CASSSGGVGGGNQPQHF.

There are many counts of this clonotype. This chain links TRBV15 with TRBJ1-4, with no clear D. Trimming pared 0 bases from V and 6 bases from J, leaving 11 bases between. The CDR3 extends over 15 amino acids. The V gene's germline CDR1 is LNHNV and CDR2 YYDKDF (reference sequence). The CDR3 sequence: CATSRDRGWDEKLFF. CDR3 sequence (DNA): TGTGCCACCAGCAGAGATCGAGGGTGGGATGAAAAACTGTTTTTT.

At least ten counts were recorded for this clonotype. The chain uses TRBV5-1 and TRBJ1-1; unclear D gene. Germline CDR1 is SGHRS and CDR2 is YFSETQ. V lost 4 bases and J lost 1, with 8 bases in between. The CDR3 covers 13 residues. CDR3 in amino acids: CASSIKGNTEAFF. CDR3 nucleotide sequence: TGCGCCAGCAGCATTAAAGGGAACACTGAAGCTTTCTTT.

This clonotype was observed many times. The CDR3 loop reads CASSTLSFAGEAFF. The CDR3, as DNA: TGTGCCAGCAGCACCCTCTCATTCGCGGGGGAAGCTTTCTTT. J is TRBJ1-1 and V is TRBV7-2; D unclear. V was shortened by 5 bases and J by 8 bases, with 18 bases between the two germline ends. The germline gives CDR1 SGHTA, CDR2 FQGNSA. The CDR3 covers 14 residues. The variable domain in full, completed from reference TRBV7-2 and TRBJ1-1, reads GAGVSQSPSNKVTEKGKDVELRCDPISGHTALYWYRQSLGQGLEFLIYFQGNSAPDKSGLPSDRFSAERTGGSVSTLTIQRTQQEDSAVYLCASSTLSFAGEAFFGQGTRLTVV.

In its sample, this clonotype was seen many times. The chain combines TRBV6-5 with TRBJ1-6; D might be TRBD1 (6 bases). Germline V gene data show CDR1 as MNHEY and CDR2 as SVGAGI. This CDR3 region has 14 residues. Deletions cut 4 bases from V and 8 bases from J, with 12 bases between. The DNA for the CDR3 is TGTGCCAGCAGTTCGGACAGAATCCATTCACCCCTCCACTTT. As protein: CASSSDRIHSPLHF.